This T cell receptor (beta chain) stems from a study of T-cell memory formation after mild COVID-19. About the research overall: Clusters of TCRs were largely donor specific. Overall study findings and caveats: CD4+ contracting clones lay mainly in CM and EM, CD8+ ones in EMRA.

Details on this clonotype: What it recognizes is unknown.

The CDR3 consists of 14 residues. Trimming at V came to 5 bases and at J to 10 bases, leaving 6 bases not matched to a gene. Germline assignment: CDR1 SNHLY and CDR2 FYNNEI. Using constant-segment primers, 5'RACE produced TCR alpha and TCR beta cDNA libraries carrying sample barcodes and UMIs. TCRdb re-called the 5' RACE reads with MiXCR, one entry per CDR3 protein. The sample records a few hundred thousand distinct CDR3 sequences, about 21% being singletons. Input material: PBMCs or a T cell subset sorted from them (not recorded which). This clonotype was obtained from an adult woman who had mild COVID-19 (a few samples of this study predate the infection). Cell type and time point are not known. V usage is TRBV2 and J usage is TRBJ2-3; 13 nucleotides agree with TRBD2. Written as DNA, the CDR3 is TGTGCCAGCAGTCGACGGACTAGCGGGGGCCCGCAGTATTTT. It codes for CASSRRTSGGPQYF.